The T cell receptor beta chain under discussion was sequenced for a study of T cells after yellow fever vaccination. Study in general: Fractions containing few cells were prepared with SMART-Seq v4 Ultra Low Input.

This clonotype was seen more than once but under ten times. What it binds is unknown. A read error may account for a junction end that differs from germline. One entry per CDR3 protein results from TCRdb running MiXCR on the 5' RACE reads. Of around 100,000 distinct CDR3 sequences listed, 7.5% to 9.5% are singletons. Points from the study as a whole: Among all clonotypes, a small share was observed in both CD4 and CD8 compartments.

The sequencing here drew on CD8+ T cells sorted from PBMCs, taken 45 days after the yellow fever booster vaccination. This TCR was recovered from a man between 25 and 39 years old who received the YFV17D yellow fever vaccine.

The CDR3 DNA follows: TGTGCCAGCAGTATATCCCTGGACGGTCCCAAACACATTCAGTACTTC. This translates into CASSISLDGPKHIQYF. V gene TRBV12-3 or TRBV12-4 combines with J gene TRBJ2-4; no clear D. The CDR3 sequence is 16 residues long.